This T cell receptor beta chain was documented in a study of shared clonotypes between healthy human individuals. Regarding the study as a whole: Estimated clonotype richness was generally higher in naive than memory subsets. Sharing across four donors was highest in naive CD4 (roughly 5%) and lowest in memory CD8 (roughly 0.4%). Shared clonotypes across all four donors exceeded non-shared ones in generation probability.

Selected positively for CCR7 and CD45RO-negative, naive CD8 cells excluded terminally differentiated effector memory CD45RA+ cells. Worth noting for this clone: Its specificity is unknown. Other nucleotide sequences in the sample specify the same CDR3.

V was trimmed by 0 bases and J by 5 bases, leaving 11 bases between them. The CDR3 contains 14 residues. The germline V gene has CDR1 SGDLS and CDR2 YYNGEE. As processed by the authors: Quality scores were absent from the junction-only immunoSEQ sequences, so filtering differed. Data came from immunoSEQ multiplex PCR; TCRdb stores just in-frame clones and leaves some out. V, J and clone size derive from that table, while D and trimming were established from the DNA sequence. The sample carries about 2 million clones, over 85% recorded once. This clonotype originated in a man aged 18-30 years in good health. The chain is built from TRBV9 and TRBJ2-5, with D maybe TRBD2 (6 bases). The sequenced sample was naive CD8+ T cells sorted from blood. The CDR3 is CASSVAGGYETQYF. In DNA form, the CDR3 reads TGTGCCAGCAGCGTAGCTGGGGGGTACGAGACCCAGTACTTC.